This TCR beta chain was sequenced for a study of T cell responses to AZD1222 COVID-19 vaccine. Study-level information: Second-dose groups at about 4 or about 12 weeks were pooled. Study observations and caveats: The donors showed a predominance of white British ancestry and of females, with possible underestimation of clonal diversity. Repertoires were obtained only post-peak T cell response. Spike-specific TCR breadth and depth grew following two AZD1222 doses.

Of note for this clone: Its specificity is not known.

Clones were read by immunoSEQ multiplex PCR, and TCRdb kept only the in-frame ones, dropping some. The sample holds approximately 140,000 clones; approximately 90% are singletons and the top ten take approximately 5.1%. The CDR3 loop spans 15 amino acids. Germline V gives CDR1 SEHNR, CDR2 FQNEAQ (reference sequence). Germline trimming cut 6 bases from V and 7 bases from J; bases unmatched to any gene: 8. The sequences come from peripheral blood, collected on day 0 of AZD1222 vaccination. The J gene is TRBJ1-4, the V gene TRBV7-9, with TRBD1 matching over 10 bases. This receptor was identified in an adult in good health. CDR3: CASRRQGAIGEKLFF. CDR3 in DNA: TGTGCCAGCAGACGACAGGGGGCCATAGGTGAAAAACTGTTTTTT.